This is a list of T cell receptor beta chains from one sample in a study of metastatic and nonmetastatic thyroid tumors. MiXCR reprocessed the PCR reads for TCRdb. The repertoire holds under 55,000 clones, with more than 15% as singletons. Sequencing was done on a sample of blood. The origin of the receptors is a female donor with papillary thyroid cancer or a benign thyroid nodule (not recorded which). Some clones in this sample may be carry-over from other donors' samples. Both conserved end residues are trimmed from each CDR3.

j_call: TRBJ2-7
v_call: TRBV7-9
cdr3_aa: ASSLEGGGYYEQY

j_call: TRBJ2-1
v_call: TRBV6-1
cdr3_aa: ASSLALNYNEQF

j_call: TRBJ1-2
v_call: TRBV2
cdr3_aa: ASSEYPQGANYGYT

j_call: TRBJ2-2
v_call: TRBV3-1
cdr3_aa: ASSQRGRGGELF

j_call: TRBJ1-6
v_call: TRBV12-3/TRBV12-4
cdr3_aa: ASTRQGNNSPLH

j_call: TRBJ2-5
v_call: TRBV6-1
cdr3_aa: ASSKGREGVRRVSKY

j_call: TRBJ2-3
v_call: TRBV5-4
cdr3_aa: ASRTGTSGTDTQY

j_call: TRBJ2-2
v_call: TRBV19
cdr3_aa: ASSSLSYNANTGELF

j_call: TRBJ1-3
v_call: TRBV18
cdr3_aa: ASSPTGLGNTIY

j_call: TRBJ1-3
v_call: TRBV7-6
cdr3_aa: ASSLGDSGNTIY

j_call: TRBJ1-1
v_call: TRBV25-1
cdr3_aa: ASSETLTKGQNTEAF

j_call: TRBJ2-3
v_call: TRBV19
cdr3_aa: ASINLAGHTDTQY

j_call: TRBJ2-2
v_call: TRBV7-7
cdr3_aa: ASSLGATKTGEMF

j_call: TRBJ1-3
v_call: TRBV6-4
cdr3_aa: ANSHQGSGNTIY

j_call: TRBJ2-1
v_call: TRBV28
cdr3_aa: ASSPPLAGGPNEQF

j_call: TRBJ2-2
v_call: TRBV5-4
cdr3_aa: ASGSYGRATGELF

j_call: TRBJ1-1
v_call: TRBV30
cdr3_aa: AWSPGMGALGTEAF